A single sample gave rise to the 9 T cell receptor beta chains below, sequenced in a study of blood T cell repertoires in COVID-19. Assay used: immunoSEQ multiplex PCR; TCRdb lists only in-frame clones, some missing. The profile covers 95,000 to 110,000 clones, with 87% appearing a single time and approximately 3% taken by the ten largest. Input material: peripheral blood. The receptors originated from a man aged 50-59 years in a cohort sampled during active COVID-19.

This chain links TRBV5-1 with TRBJ2-5, with TRBD1 matching 8 bases. This CDR3 is built from 16 residues. Trimming cost V 0 bases and J 4 bases; bases outside gene matches: 8. Germline CDR1 SGHRS, CDR2 YFSETQ. CDR3 sequence (DNA): TGCGCCAGCAGCTTGGGGGTCAGGGGGCTTTCAGAGACCCAGTACTTC. Residues: CASSLGVRGLSETQYF.

The chain is built from TRBV5-1 and TRBJ1-6; weak D call: TRBD1 (6 bases). V shed 4 bases and J shed 4 bases, with 18 bases lying between them. The CDR3 covers 17 residues. Germline V gene lookup returns CDR1 SGHRS and CDR2 YFSETQ. CDR3 bases: TGCGCCAGCAGCGTTTCCGGGACATCGTTTTATAATTCACCCCTCCACTTT. It codes for CASSVSGTSFYNSPLHF. The variable domain in full, with the rest retrieved from reference TRBV5-1 and TRBJ1-6, is KAGVTQTPRYLIKTRGQQVTLSCSPISGHRSVSWYQQTPGQGLQFLFEYFSETQRNKGNFPGRFSGRQFSNSRSEMNVSTLELGDSALYLCASSVSGTSFYNSPLHFGNGTRLTVT.

The chain links TRBV6-1 to TRBJ2-2, with 9 bases that match TRBD1. CDR1 is MNHNS and CDR2 is SASEGT in the germline V gene. The CDR3 loop spans 15 amino acids. Unmatched junction bases numbered 4, after V lost 3 bases and J lost 5 bases. CDR3 nucleotides: TGTGCCAGCAGTGAGGACAGGGGTGGGACCGGGGAGCTGTTTTTT. Translated, it gives CASSEDRGGTGELFF.

The DNA of the CDR3 is TGCAGTGCTAGTCTCGCGGGGCCCCAATACAATGAGCAGTTCTTC. Translation gives CSASLAGPQYNEQFF. V gene TRBV20-1 combines with J gene TRBJ2-1; possibly TRBD2 for D (6 bases). Trimming left V 3 bases short and J 4 bases short, with 16 bases between. The CDR3 is made up of 15 amino acids. Germline loops: CDR1 DFQATT, CDR2 SNEGSKA (reference sequence).

A single count supports this clone. The chain joins TRBV9 to TRBJ1-4, with a possible D match to TRBD1 (6 bases). The V gene's germline CDR1 is SGDLS and CDR2 YYNGEE. The CDR3 totals 15 residues. Trimming pared 7 bases from V and 4 bases from J, leaving 17 bases between. The CDR3 sequence: CASSRGGAGNEKLFF. CDR3 coding DNA: TGTGCCAGCTCCCGCGGGGGGGCGGGTAATGAAAAACTGTTTTTT.

This clone appeared once. V usage is TRBV19 and J usage is TRBJ1-2, with 8 positions matching TRBD1. Trimming at V came to 3 bases and at J to 3 bases, leaving 6 bases not matched to a gene. The CDR3 has 15 amino acids. CDR1 LNHDA and CDR2 SQIVND come from the germline V gene (reference sequence). CDR3 nucleotide sequence: TGTGCCAGTAGTATTATGACAGGGGCCTACTATGGCTACACCTTC. Encoded protein: CASSIMTGAYYGYTF. The entire variable domain, with the rest obtained from reference TRBV19 and TRBJ1-2, is as follows: DGGITQSPKYLFRKEGQNVTLSCEQNLNHDAMYWYRQDPGQGLRLIYYSQIVNDFQKGDIAEGYSVSREKKESFPLTVTSAQKNPTAFYLCASSIMTGAYYGYTFGSGTRLTVV.

The rearrangement uses TRBV6-1 and TRBJ1-3; D gene uncertain. The CDR3 length is 15 residues. Trimming stripped 2 bases from V and 4 bases from J, with 12 bases between. The V gene's germline CDR1 is MNHNS and CDR2 SASEGT. The CDR3 loop is CASSELRGVGNTIYF. The DNA of the CDR3 is TGTGCCAGCAGTGAATTGCGGGGAGTAGGAAACACCATATATTTT.

The genes are TRBV15 and TRBJ2-5; D is perhaps TRBD2 (5 bases). This CDR3 region has 13 residues. Germline V gene sequence: CDR1 LNHNV, CDR2 YYDKDF (reference sequence). V lost 0 bases and J 13 bases, leaving 15 bases between the germline ends. The CDR3 nucleotides read TGTGCCACCAGCAGAGATTCGGTGGGTGGACTGTACTTC. Its protein is CATSRDSVGGLYF.

This chain links TRBV7-3 with TRBJ1-2, with TRBD1 identical over 7 bases. V was clipped by 4 bases and J by 8 bases; unmatched bases: 7. Looked up from germline, CDR1 is SGHTA and CDR2 is FQGTGA. This CDR3 region has 13 residues. The CDR3 is CASSSDRVGGYTF. The CDR3 coding sequence is TGTGCCAGCAGCTCCGACAGGGTTGGCGGCTACACCTTC.